The 30 T cell receptor beta chains below come from one sample, sequenced in a study of CD8 T cells in ankylosing spondylitis. A single record per CDR3 protein comes from TCRdb applying MiXCR to the 5' RACE reads. The sample holds about 340,000 distinct CDR3 sequences, 20% seen once. The sequencing input was blood, either unsorted or a sorted T cell fraction (not recorded which). These receptors were collected from a male donor with ankylosing spondylitis or in good health (not recorded which).

This chain uses TRBV9 with TRBJ2-3, with a tentative D call TRBD2 (5 bases). The V gene lost 4 bases and the J gene lost 4 bases, with 13 bases spanning the gap. Germline values: CDR1 SGDLS, CDR2 YYNGEE. This CDR3 has 14 amino acids. DNA for the CDR3: TGTGCCAGCAGCTCCCCGGGGTTCTCAGATACGCAGTATTTT. Its translation: CASSSPGFSDTQYF.

The chain links TRBV2 to TRBJ1-6; perhaps TRBD1 as D (5 bases). From germline, CDR1 is SNHLY and CDR2 FYNNEI. The CDR3 runs to 15 residues. V was trimmed by 4 bases and J by 3 bases, leaving 10 bases between them. CDR3 in DNA: TGTGCCAGCAGTGGAAAGGGGTTCTATAATTCACCCCTCCACTTT. The encoded protein is CASSGKGFYNSPLHF.

The rearrangement uses TRBV28 and TRBJ2-3; TRBD1 matches at 7 bases. The CDR3 is 15 residues long. The J segment lost 5 bases and the V segment lost 7 bases, leaving 12 bases of the junction unmatched. CDR1 and CDR2 from the germline V gene are MDHEN and SYDVKM. This CDR3 is CASTSYAQGRDTQYF. Written as DNA, the CDR3 is TGTGCCAGCACCTCCTACGCACAGGGGAGAGATACGCAGTATTTT.

The genes are TRBV7-9 and TRBJ2-7, with TRBD1 identical over 9 bases. Germline assignment: CDR1 SEHNR and CDR2 FQNEAQ (reference sequence). This CDR3 region has 16 residues. Unmatched junction bases numbered 12, after V lost 5 bases and J lost 4 bases. The DNA for the CDR3 is TGTGCCAGCAGCCCGACAAGCGGGACAGGGAGGTACGAGCAGTACTTC. This codes for CASSPTSGTGRYEQYF. Full variable domain (remainder filled in from reference TRBV7-9 and TRBJ2-7): DTGVSQNPRHKITKRGQNVTFRCDPISEHNRLYWYRQTLGQGPEFLTYFQNEAQLEKSRLLSDRFSAERPKGSFSTLEIQRTEQGDSAMYLCASSPTSGTGRYEQYFGPGTRLTVT.

The chain carries TRBV20-1 and TRBJ2-1; D is possibly TRBD1 (6 bases). Trimming left V 6 bases short and J 9 bases short, with 12 bases between. The germline gives CDR1 DFQATT, CDR2 SNEGSKA (reference sequence). The CDR3 spans 11 residues. The CDR3, as DNA: TGCAGTGCCCCACAGGGAATTGAGCAGTTCTTC. Amino acids: CSAPQGIEQFF.

J is TRBJ1-1 and V is TRBV7-9, with a tentative D call TRBD1 (5 bases). CDR3 length: 13 residues. Germline V gene lookup returns CDR1 SEHNR and CDR2 FQNEAQ (reference sequence). The V end lost 4 bases, the J end lost 6 bases, and 12 bases lay between the germline ends. In DNA, the CDR3 is TGTGCCAGCAGCTCGGGACCTGCGGCTGAAGCTTTCTTT. It translates to CASSSGPAAEAFF.

There are a few counts of this clonotype. V gene TRBV5-1 combines with J gene TRBJ2-7; a possible D gene is TRBD1 (7 bases). The V gene lost 0 bases and the J gene lost 4 bases, with 14 bases spanning the gap. The CDR3 spans 15 residues. Germline V gene sequence: CDR1 SGHRS, CDR2 YFSETQ. The CDR3 DNA reads as TGCGCCAGCAGCTTGGCCGGACAGGAGGGATACGAGCAGTACTTC. Translation: CASSLAGQEGYEQYF.

The chain carries TRBV5-1 and TRBJ2-1; 10 bases align to TRBD2. V gave up 0 bases and J gave up 0 bases; unmatched junction bases: 3. The CDR3 contains 17 residues. CDR1 and CDR2 (germline): SGHRS, YFSETQ. The CDR3 here is CASSLGWTSGSYNEQFF. The CDR3 DNA sequence: TGCGCCAGCAGCTTGGGTTGGACTAGCGGCTCCTACAATGAGCAGTTCTTC.

This chain connects TRBV2 to TRBJ2-7, with a possible D match to TRBD2 (6 bases). Germline V CDR1 and CDR2: SNHLY, FYNNEI. V was trimmed by 11 bases and J by 2 bases, leaving 13 bases between them. This CDR3 comprises 12 residues. The CDR3 loop reads CAGGTDTYEQYF. In DNA form, the CDR3 reads TGTGCCGGAGGGACGGACACCTACGAGCAGTACTTC.

The chain has TRBV5-4 and TRBJ2-1; 10 bases agree with TRBD2. V shed 5 bases, J shed 0 bases, and the junction held 8 bases outside the gene matches. The CDR3 sequence is 17 residues long. The V gene's germline CDR1 is SGHNT and CDR2 YYREEE (reference sequence). The CDR3 DNA reads TGTGCCAGCAGGGACAATAGCGGGGGGAGCTCCTACAATGAGCAGTTCTTC. This sequence encodes CASRDNSGGSSYNEQFF.

V usage is TRBV12-3 or TRBV12-4 and J usage is TRBJ2-7, with D perhaps being TRBD1 or TRBD2 (6 bases each). V was trimmed by 5 bases and J by 2 bases, leaving 13 bases between them. The CDR3 sequence is 14 residues long. CDR3 in DNA: TGTGCCAGCAGTCCCGGGGGCCCCCCCTACGAGCAGTACTTC. It yields the protein CASSPGGPPYEQYF.

This rearrangement joins TRBV12-3 or TRBV12-4 to TRBJ2-7; D unclear. The CDR3 contains 14 residues. V lost 3 bases and J 0 bases, leaving 9 bases between the germline ends. CDR3 loop: CASSFQDGSYEQYF. For the CDR3, the DNA is TGTGCCAGCAGTTTCCAGGACGGCTCCTACGAGCAGTACTTC.

The chain combines TRBV28 with TRBJ2-3, with 8 positions matching TRBD2. The CDR3 runs 18 residues. Germline CDR1 reads MDHEN; CDR2 reads SYDVKM. The junction had 22 bases not matched to a gene; V was cut back by 10 bases and J by 4 bases. The DNA for the CDR3 is TGTGCCATACAACAAAGCCCCCCGGGACTAGTCTATCCAGATACGCAGTATTTT. It translates to CAIQQSPPGLVYPDTQYF.

This clonotype was seen a few times. The gene calls are TRBV6-1 and TRBJ2-1; 10 bases are a match to TRBD1. Trimming at V came to 3 bases and at J to 3 bases, leaving 8 bases not matched to a gene. This CDR3 region has 17 residues. The V gene's germline CDR1 is MNHNS and CDR2 SASEGT. The CDR3 DNA is TGTGCCAGCAGTGAGACCGGGACAGGGGTCCTCTACAATGAGCAGTTCTTC. It translates to CASSETGTGVLYNEQFF.

In regard to this clonotype: One end of the junction is discordant with germline, which a read error may explain. This chain joins TRBV2 and TRBJ1-1; 7 bases align to TRBD1. The CDR3 length is 15 residues. CDR1 is SNHLY and CDR2 is FYNNEI in the germline V gene. The CDR3 region is CASSEPTGRDTEAFF. The CDR3 DNA is TGTGCCAGCAGTGAACCGACAGGGCGGGACACAGAAGCTTTCTTT. The variable domain in full, completed from reference TRBV2 and TRBJ1-1, reads EPEVTQTPSHQVTQMGQEVILRCVPISNHLYFYWYRQILGQKVEFLVSFYNNEISEKSEIFDDQFSVERPDGSNFTLKIRSTKLEDSAMYFCASSEPTGRDTEAFFGQGTRLTVV.

There are a few counts of this clonotype. The chain carries TRBV20-1 and TRBJ2-7; TRBD2 is a possible D gene (6 bases). With 3 bases removed from V and 0 bases from J, the gap between germline ends came to 12 bases. The CDR3 runs to 14 residues. Germline CDR1 reads DFQATT; CDR2 reads SNEGSKA (reference sequence). CDR3 nucleotide sequence: TGCAGTGCTAGGCGGGGTCTCGACTCCTACGAGCAGTACTTC. Its translation is CSARRGLDSYEQYF.

This clonotype was detected ten times or more. V gene TRBV11-3 combines with J gene TRBJ2-3; D is unresolved. The CDR3 contains 12 residues. The V end lost 5 bases, the J end lost 5 bases, and 8 bases lay between the germline ends. Looked up from germline, CDR1 is SGHNT and CDR2 is YENEEA. The CDR3 bases are TGTGCCAGCAGCCAAATTGGAGATACGCAGTATTTT. Translation gives CASSQIGDTQYF.

This sequence joins TRBV12-3 or TRBV12-4 and TRBJ2-3; TRBD2 aligns across 12 bases. This CDR3 has 16 residues. With V trimmed by 5 bases and J by 6 bases, 9 bases remained unmatched. The CDR3 DNA sequence: TGTGCCAGCAGTCCGCGCCTAGCGGGGGGGATGGATACGCAGTATTTT. It encodes CASSPRLAGGMDTQYF.

This clonotype came up many times. The genes are TRBV29-1 and TRBJ1-2, with 7 bases matching TRBD1. With 4 bases clipped from V and 8 bases from J, the junction kept 13 bases outside the gene matches. In germline, CDR1 is SQVTM, CDR2 ANQGSEA. This CDR3 has 14 residues. This CDR3 reads CSVVPPTGDRGYTF. The CDR3 DNA reads as TGCAGCGTTGTGCCCCCAACAGGGGATCGCGGCTACACCTTC. Looking up the rest from reference TRBV29-1 and TRBJ1-2 gives the full variable domain: SAVISQKPSRDICQRGTSLTIQCQVDSQVTMMFWYRQQPGQSLTLIATANQGSEATYESGFVIDKFPISRPNLTFSTLTVSNMSPEDSSIYLCSVVPPTGDRGYTFGSGTRLTVV.

V and J are TRBV20-1 and TRBJ1-1; D is perhaps TRBD1 (5 bases). The V gene's germline CDR1 is DFQATT and CDR2 SNEGSKA (reference sequence). Trimming took 0 bases from V and 3 from J, leaving 14 bases between them. The CDR3 has 15 amino acids. The chain's CDR3 is CSARDLEGRDTEAFF. The CDR3 DNA sequence: TGCAGTGCTAGAGATTTAGAGGGACGGGACACTGAAGCTTTCTTT.

This chain uses TRBV29-1 with TRBJ2-1; no definite D call. Germline CDR1 reads SQVTM; CDR2 reads ANQGSEA. Trimming shortened V by 3 bases and J by 7 bases, and 13 bases separated the two germline ends. CDR3 length: 13 residues. Written as DNA, the CDR3 is TGCAGCGTTGATCCTCAGAGCAAGAATGAGCAGTTCTTC. Protein product: CSVDPQSKNEQFF.

This clonotype was observed a single time. The chain couples TRBV13 to TRBJ2-7; no clear D gene. Deletions cut 7 bases from V and 5 bases from J, with 15 bases between. Germline V gene lookup returns CDR1 PRHDT and CDR2 FYEKMQ (reference sequence). The CDR3 contains 13 residues. The CDR3 DNA reads TGTGCCAGCACCCTCCGCAGGTACCACGAGCAGTACTTC. Residues: CASTLRRYHEQYF.

The rearrangement joins TRBV28 to TRBJ2-7, with D perhaps matching TRBD1 (6 bases). V lost 3 bases and J lost 5, with 14 bases in between. In germline, CDR1 is MDHEN, CDR2 SYDVKM. This CDR3 comprises 14 residues. CDR3 nucleotide sequence: TGTGCCAGCAGTTTCGTCCAGGGGAAAGACGAGCAGTACTTC. It translates to CASSFVQGKDEQYF.

Many counts were recorded for this clonotype. The genes are TRBV9 and TRBJ2-6, with a weak D call TRBD1 (6 bases). CDR3 length equals 19 residues. Trimming stripped 4 bases from V and 0 bases from J, with 20 bases between. CDR1 is SGDLS, CDR2 YYNGEE, per germline. CDR3: CASSPRDPGHSSGANVLTF. CDR3 nucleotides: TGTGCCAGCAGCCCCAGAGATCCGGGACATTCCTCTGGGGCCAACGTCCTGACTTTC.

This clonotype occurred a few times. This chain connects TRBV6-5 to TRBJ2-2, with 10 bases fitting TRBD2. J gave up 1 base and V 4 bases, and 3 bases lay outside the gene matches. This CDR3 comprises 16 residues. Germline V gene data show CDR1 as MNHEY and CDR2 as SVGAGI. In nucleotides, the CDR3 is TGTGCCAGCAGTTCCAGCGGGGGGGTGAACACCGGGGAGCTGTTTTTT. It encodes CASSSSGGVNTGELFF.

This sequence joins TRBV5-1 and TRBJ2-3; unclear D gene. V was clipped by 4 bases and J by 0 bases, with 12 bases between them. CDR3 length: 15 residues. Per the germline V gene, CDR1 is SGHRS and CDR2 is YFSETQ. The CDR3 region has the DNA TGCGCCAGCAGCCCCCGGGCTGACAGCACAGATACGCAGTATTTT. Translating it yields CASSPRADSTDTQYF.

This clonotype was seen a handful of times. This sequence joins TRBV11-2 and TRBJ2-3; a weak D match, TRBD1 (5 bases). The CDR3 covers 13 residues. CDR1 SGHAT and CDR2 FQNNGV come from the germline V gene. The V gene lost 6 bases and the J gene lost 3 bases, with 10 bases spanning the gap. The CDR3 coding sequence is TGTGCCAGCAGGCCTGGGGCGACAGATACGCAGTATTTT. It is translated as CASRPGATDTQYF.

The J gene is TRBJ2-7, the V gene TRBV20-1, with D unclear. V lost 0 bases and J 5 bases, leaving 14 bases between the germline ends. Germline values: CDR1 DFQATT, CDR2 SNEGSKA (reference sequence). This CDR3 region has 14 residues. CDR3 protein: CSARDLSRIHEQYF. In DNA form, the CDR3 reads TGCAGTGCTAGAGATTTGAGCAGGATCCACGAGCAGTACTTC.

Only a few counts were recorded for this clonotype. CDR3 residues: CASSFRTGSNNEQFF. The CDR3 coding sequence is TGTGCCAGCAGTTTTCGGACAGGGTCCAACAATGAGCAGTTCTTC. The J gene is TRBJ2-1, the V gene TRBV28; TRBD1 agrees at 8 bases. The germline V gene encodes CDR1 MDHEN and CDR2 SYDVKM. V shed 3 bases, J shed 5 bases, and the junction held 6 bases outside the gene matches. This CDR3 contains 15 residues.

J is TRBJ1-4 and V is TRBV7-3, with D tentatively TRBD1 (5 bases). Germline V gene data show CDR1 as SGHTA and CDR2 as FQGTGA. The CDR3 is made up of 17 amino acids. The germline V and J ends were trimmed by 5 bases and 0 bases, with 16 bases remaining between them. CDR3 coding DNA: TGTGCCAGCAGCCTCAGAAGACAGTTCCCAACTAATGAAAAACTGTTTTTT. Encoded protein: CASSLRRQFPTNEKLFF.